The rows below give T cell receptor beta chains drawn from one sample of a study of glioma-infiltrating T cells after dendritic cell vaccination. Using immunoSEQ multiplex PCR, the repertoire was profiled, and TCRdb retains in-frame clones only, with some absent. The sample has 60,000 to 70,000 clones; around 86% are singletons. The specimen comprised blood, sampled before dendritic cell vaccination. These receptors were taken from a human donor with glioblastoma. The CDR3 runs from the conserved cysteine through the conserved F or W. The size entry is marked missing in some rows and otherwise reads once, few, many or a size class.

cdr3_aa v_call clone_size
CASSFGRRSGLSYEQYF TRBV7-2 once
CSVTTGGHGYTF TRBV29-1 NA
CSVDSYLAGPFYEQYF TRBV29-1 NA
CASSLRLGPSYEQYF TRBV11-3 NA
CAWKVGTGASPLHF TRBV30 few
CASSDGGIGEQFF TRBV6-4 few
CAIGDRVAAGANVLTF TRBV10-3 few
CASSGLGSYNEQFF TRBV19 few
CASSNRGKGEKLFF TRBV6-1 NA
CASSLVRVETGELFF TRBV5-1 once
CASSLAGGGSYYEQYF TRBV5-4 NA